This T cell receptor beta chain was identified in a study of blood T cell repertoires in COVID-19. Across the whole study: PBMCs, B-cell-depleted T cells, or T cells provided the cDNA or gDNA that made up the material.

Study processing details: Quantification of nucleated cells was approximated via reference gene primer amplification. Data came from immunoSEQ multiplex PCR; TCRdb stores just in-frame clones and leaves some out. V and J calls and clone size follow that table, whereas D and trimming were derived from the DNA. The sample carries 300,000 to 350,000 clones, approximately 86% recorded once. After removal of 6 bases from V and 3 bases from J, the junction contained 5 bases not matched to a gene. The CDR3 spans 13 residues. This receptor was identified in a woman between 40 and 50 years old with acute COVID-19. V usage is TRBV12-3 or TRBV12-4 and J usage is TRBJ2-7; 7 bases are a match to TRBD1. Sequenced sample: PBMCs or T cells enriched from blood (not recorded which). DNA of the CDR3: TGTGCCAGCAGCCCGGACAGGAGCTACGAGCAGTACTTC. Its protein product is CASSPDRSYEQYF.